This T cell receptor (beta chain) comes out of a study of cytomegalovirus exposure and HLA in healthy donors. CDR1 LNHDA and CDR2 SQIVND come from the germline V gene (reference sequence). The CDR3 length is 16 residues. The V end was cut by 1 base, the J end by 0 bases, with 7 bases between. Vbeta (60) and Jbeta (13) primers were used in the PCR. The table came from immunoSEQ multiplex PCR; TCRdb's copy has only in-frame clones and leaves some out. The repertoire has around 130,000 clones, roughly four fifths of them found once; the top ten carry 1.5%. Only a few counts were recorded for this clone. Everyone who donated was a healthy bone marrow donor.

The chain uses TRBV19 and TRBJ2-6; D gene ambiguous. Specimen: PBMCs. This sequence was found in a woman younger than 30 in good health and CMV-seronegative. The CDR3 nucleotides are TGTGCCAGTAGTATAGGAGCCTACTCTGGGGCCAACGTCCTGACTTTC. Translating gives CASSIGAYSGANVLTF.